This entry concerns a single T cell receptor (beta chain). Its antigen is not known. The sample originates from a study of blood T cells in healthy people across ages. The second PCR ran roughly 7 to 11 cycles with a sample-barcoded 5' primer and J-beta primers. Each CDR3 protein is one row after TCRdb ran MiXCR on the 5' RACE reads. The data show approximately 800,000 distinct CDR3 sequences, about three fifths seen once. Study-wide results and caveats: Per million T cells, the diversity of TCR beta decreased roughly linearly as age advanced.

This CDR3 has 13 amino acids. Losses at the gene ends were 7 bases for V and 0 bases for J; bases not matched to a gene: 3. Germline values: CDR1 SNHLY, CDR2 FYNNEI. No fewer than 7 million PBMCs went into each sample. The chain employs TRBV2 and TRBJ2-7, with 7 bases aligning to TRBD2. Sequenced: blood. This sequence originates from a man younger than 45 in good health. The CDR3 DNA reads TGTGCCAGCAACGGCGGGAGCTCCTACGAGCAGTACTTC. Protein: CASNGGSSYEQYF.